This T cell receptor (beta chain) came from a study of a mutant IDH1 vaccine in newly diagnosed glioma. Overall study: Patients under treatment included roughly 62% males and about 38% females and had a mean age of around 37 years.

Only in-frame clones appear in the TCRdb table, and some are missing; sequencing was by immunoSEQ multiplex PCR. The table includes 35,000 to 45,000 clones, around 78% detected once. Regarding this clone: Its cognate antigen is unknown.

Indicated time point: week 23, last vaccination. In every dose of vaccine, 300 ug of mutant IDH1 20-mer peptide was given alongside topical imiquimod. Donors had new WHO grade 3 or 4 IDH1-mutant, ATRX-lost astrocytomas. Sequenced material: PBMCs, taken from a glioma patient whose treatment included an IDH1 peptide vaccine. This clonotype was obtained from a woman in her 40s with glioma. Some clones in this sample may be carry-over from other donors' samples.

The CDR3 DNA reads TGTGCCAGCAGCTTGGGTTCGGGACTGACCCAGTACTTC. Translation: CASSLGSGLTQYF. The chain carries TRBV5-6 and TRBJ2-5; tentative D call: TRBD2 (6 bases). Per the germline V gene, CDR1 is SGHDT and CDR2 is YYEEEE. V was clipped by 0 bases and J by 7 bases, with 10 bases between them. The CDR3 totals 13 residues.